This T cell receptor (beta chain) emerged from a study of Ad26.COV2.S vaccination and SARS-CoV-2 variants. At the level of the study: The trial was COV1001 and the donor's arm was Ad26.COV2.S. Once, or twice with 56 days between doses, Ad26.COV2.S was given intramuscularly.

Germline V gene data show CDR1 as MNHEY and CDR2 as SVGEGT. V gave up 6 bases and J gave up 0 bases; unmatched junction bases: 10. The CDR3 is made up of 18 amino acids. Sequenced by immunoSEQ multiplex PCR; TCRdb stores in-frame clones only, minus some. The table shows roughly 500,000 clones, with roughly nine tenths occurring only once. Study-wide results and caveats: Total T cell responses may have been underestimated by the TCR breadth and depth analyses.

Treatment here: about 20 received Ad26.COV2.S at low or high dose, single or two shots; about 5 received placebo; per-sample allocation not given. Specimens were obtained on day 63 following the first vaccine or placebo injection. An adult donor aged 18-55 years was enrolled in Boston. Worth noting for this clone: Its antigen remains unknown.

The sample consisted of peripheral blood, taken in a trial of Ad26.COV2.S vaccine versus placebo. The sequence derives from a person aged 18-60 years who received the Ad26.COV2.S COVID-19 vaccine or a placebo. The gene calls are TRBV6-2 or TRBV6-3 and TRBJ2-1; TRBD2 matches 11 bases. The CDR3 nucleotides read TGTGCCAGCAGCCTTAGCCGCACTAGCGGGAGCTCCTACAATGAGCAGTTCTTC. Protein product: CASSLSRTSGSSYNEQFF.